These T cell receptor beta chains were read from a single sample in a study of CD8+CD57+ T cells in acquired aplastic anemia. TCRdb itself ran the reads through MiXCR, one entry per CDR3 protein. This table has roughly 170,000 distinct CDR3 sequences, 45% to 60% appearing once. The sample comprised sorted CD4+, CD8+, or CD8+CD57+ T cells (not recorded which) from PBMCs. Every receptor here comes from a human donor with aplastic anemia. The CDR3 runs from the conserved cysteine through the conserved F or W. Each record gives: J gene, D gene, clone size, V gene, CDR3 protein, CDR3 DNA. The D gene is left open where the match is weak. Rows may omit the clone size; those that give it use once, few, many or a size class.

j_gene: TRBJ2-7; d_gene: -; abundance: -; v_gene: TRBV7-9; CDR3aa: CASSLASGEQYF; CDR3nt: TGTGCCAGCAGCTTAGCATCGGGGGAGCAGTACTTC
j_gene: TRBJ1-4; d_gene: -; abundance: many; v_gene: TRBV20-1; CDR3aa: CSAKHGIVGEKLFF; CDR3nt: TGCAGTGCTAAGCACGGGATAGTGGGTGAAAAACTGTTTTTT
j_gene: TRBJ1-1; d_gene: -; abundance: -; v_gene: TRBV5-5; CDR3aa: CASSPDGQTPEAIF; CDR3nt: TGTGCCAGCAGCCCTGACGGACAGACACCTGAAGCTATCTTT
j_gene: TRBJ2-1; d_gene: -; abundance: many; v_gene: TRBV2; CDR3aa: CASTSGRGSYNEQFF; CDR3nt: TGTGCCAGCACCTCCGGACGGGGGAGCTACAATGAGCAGTTCTTC
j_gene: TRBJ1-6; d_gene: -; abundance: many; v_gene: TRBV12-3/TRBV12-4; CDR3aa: CASREQGSNSPLHF; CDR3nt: TGTGCCAGCAGGGAACAGGGATCCAATTCACCCCTCCACTTT
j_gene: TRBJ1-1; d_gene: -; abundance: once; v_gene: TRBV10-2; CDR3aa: CASNIGGNGRNTEAFF; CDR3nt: TGCGCCAGCAACATTGGGGGAAATGGGAGAAACACTGAAGCTTTCTTT
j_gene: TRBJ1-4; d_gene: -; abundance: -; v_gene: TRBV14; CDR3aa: CASSQEQRGPFSTNEKLLF; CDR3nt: TGTGCCAGCAGCCAAGAACAAAGGGGTCCCTTTTCAACTAATGAAAAACTGCTTTTT
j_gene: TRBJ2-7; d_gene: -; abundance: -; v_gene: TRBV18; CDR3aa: CASSPRAQADEQYF; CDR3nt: TGTGCCAGCTCACCCAGGGCACAGGCAGACGAGCAGTACTTC
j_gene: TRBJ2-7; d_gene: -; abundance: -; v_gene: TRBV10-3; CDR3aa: CAISSTGRLYEQYF; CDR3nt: TGTGCCATCAGCTCGACAGGCCGCCTCTACGAGCAGTACTTC
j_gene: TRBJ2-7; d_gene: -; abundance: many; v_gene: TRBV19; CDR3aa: CASSHDSSYEQYF; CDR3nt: TGTGCCAGTAGCCACGACAGTTCCTACGAGCAGTACTTC